Listed below are T cell receptor beta chains from one sample, sequenced in a study of cytomegalovirus exposure and HLA in healthy donors. TCRdb's table, derived via immunoSEQ multiplex PCR, lists solely in-frame clones and lacks some. The data contain 100,000 to 150,000 clones, around 84% of them singletons. The sample taken for sequencing was PBMCs. All receptors come from a man aged 45-60 years in good health and CMV-seronegative. Each CDR3 is given with its conserved first and last residue. Clone size appears in some rows only: once, few, many, or a class for an expanded clone.

J gene: TRBJ2-7
V gene: TRBV4-2
CDR3 length: 16
clone size: once
CDR3 protein: CASSQASGGRELEQYF

J gene: TRBJ2-4
V gene: TRBV7-9
CDR3 length: 12
clone size: .
CDR3 protein: CASSPREQSLYF

J gene: TRBJ2-6
V gene: TRBV15
CDR3 length: 17
clone size: .
CDR3 protein: CATSARERDSGANVLTF

J gene: .
V gene: TRBV6-1
CDR3 length: 14
clone size: .
CDR3 protein: CASSELDRLSEQYF

J gene: TRBJ1-5
V gene: TRBV7-8
CDR3 length: 17
clone size: .
CDR3 protein: CASGGQEAPDGNQPQHF

J gene: TRBJ1-2
V gene: TRBV6-5
CDR3 length: 14
clone size: .
CDR3 protein: CASSYQGASHGYTF

J gene: TRBJ1-4
V gene: TRBV7-9
CDR3 length: 16
clone size: .
CDR3 protein: CASSPDGSPTNEKLFF

J gene: TRBJ2-1
V gene: TRBV7-2
CDR3 length: 13
clone size: .
CDR3 protein: CASSPRATAEQFF

J gene: TRBJ2-5
V gene: TRBV29-1
CDR3 length: 12
clone size: .
CDR3 protein: CSVARGPETQYF

J gene: TRBJ2-5
V gene: TRBV5-5
CDR3 length: 16
clone size: .
CDR3 protein: CASSLGVGQPQETQYF

J gene: TRBJ1-2
V gene: TRBV9
CDR3 length: 15
clone size: .
CDR3 protein: CASSVGMGGRYGYTF

J gene: TRBJ2-7
V gene: TRBV6-9
CDR3 length: 14
clone size: .
CDR3 protein: CATPHARGGYEQYF

J gene: TRBJ1-4
V gene: TRBV5-8
CDR3 length: 12
clone size: .
CDR3 protein: CASSLDYRGHLF

J gene: TRBJ2-7
V gene: TRBV6-5
CDR3 length: 14
clone size: .
CDR3 protein: CASSPLDSYYEQYF

J gene: TRBJ2-5
V gene: TRBV5-1
CDR3 length: 13
clone size: .
CDR3 protein: CASSAQGEETQYF

J gene: TRBJ1-1
V gene: TRBV4-1
CDR3 length: 13
clone size: .
CDR3 protein: CASSQDRAGSAFF

J gene: TRBJ1-5
V gene: TRBV27
CDR3 length: 12
clone size: .
CDR3 protein: CASSRAGQPQHF

J gene: TRBJ2-7
V gene: TRBV5-5
CDR3 length: 16
clone size: .
CDR3 protein: CASSLGTVGGAYEQYF

J gene: TRBJ2-5
V gene: TRBV2
CDR3 length: 14
clone size: .
CDR3 protein: CASSPGLPPFAQYF

J gene: TRBJ2-7
V gene: TRBV5-1
CDR3 length: 15
clone size: .
CDR3 protein: CASSSGQGAAYEQYF